The 10 T cell receptor beta chains below come from one sample, sequenced in a study of regulatory dendritic cells for organ transplantation. Profiling relied on immunoSEQ multiplex PCR, and the TCRdb table lists in-frame clones only, not all of them. The sample lists 20,000 to 25,000 clones; 74% were seen once. The sample comprised memory CD4+ T cells from blood. As to subset: CD45RO+ memory T cells. The receptors here all came from a human donor in good health.

This clone was detected only a few times. The chain couples TRBV19 to TRBJ1-1; D call uncertain. Trimming stripped 7 bases from V and 0 bases from J, with 12 bases between. In germline, CDR1 is LNHDA, CDR2 SQIVND (reference sequence). The CDR3 spans 14 residues. The CDR3 loop reads CASKVTGLNTEAFF. DNA for the CDR3: TGTGCCAGTAAAGTTACGGGTCTGAACACTGAAGCTTTCTTT.

The chain links TRBV11-3 to TRBJ2-1; 8 bases fit TRBD2. CDR1 SGHNT and CDR2 YENEEA come from the germline V gene. Trimming cost V 5 bases and J 9 bases; bases outside gene matches: 12. The length of the CDR3 is 15 residues. The CDR3 coding sequence is TGTGCCAGCAGCCTTACGGGGGGGGCGCAGGGTGAGCAGTTCTTC. This codes for CASSLTGGAQGEQFF.

This rearrangement joins TRBV9 to TRBJ1-4; no clear D. With 0 bases removed from V and 4 bases from J, the gap between germline ends came to 13 bases. CDR3 size: 16 residues. Looked up from germline, CDR1 is SGDLS and CDR2 is YYNGEE. Here the CDR3 DNA reads TGTGCCAGCAGCGTAGCTGGGTCAGGAGGTAATGAAAAACTGTTTTTT. It translates to CASSVAGSGGNEKLFF. Supplemented by reference TRBV9 and TRBJ1-4, the full variable domain reads DSGVTQTPKHLITATGQRVTLRCSPRSGDLSVYWYQQSLDQGLQFLIQYYNGEERAKGNILERFSAQQFPDLHSELNLSSLELGDSALYFCASSVAGSGGNEKLFFGSGTQLSVL.

The V gene is TRBV15, the J gene TRBJ1-2; unclear D gene. The ends were cut back, 0 bases at V and 4 bases at J, with 15 bases in the middle. The CDR3 length is 16 residues. Germline values: CDR1 LNHNV, CDR2 YYDKDF (reference sequence). The CDR3 protein is CATSRDLAAEIYGYTF. As DNA, the CDR3 is TGTGCCACCAGCAGAGACCTGGCCGCGGAGATCTATGGCTACACCTTC.

The V and J genes are TRBV2 and TRBJ2-1; 9 nucleotides align to TRBD2. CDR3 length: 15 residues. Germline assignment: CDR1 SNHLY and CDR2 FYNNEI. The trim removed 3 bases at V and 12 bases at J, leaving 12 bases unmatched. As DNA, the CDR3 is TGTGCCAGCAGTGACGGGGCTAGCGGGAAAGGTGGGCAGTTCTTC. This codes for CASSDGASGKGGQFF.

The genes are TRBV6-5 and TRBJ2-3; D call uncertain. Germline V lookup: CDR1 MNHEY, CDR2 SVGAGI. The CDR3 length is 13 residues. V lost 6 bases and J 3 bases, leaving 10 bases between the germline ends. CDR3: CASRSAGTDTQYF. As DNA, the CDR3 is TGTGCCAGCAGATCGGCCGGGACAGATACGCAGTATTTT.

The V call is TRBV18, the J call TRBJ2-7, with D possibly being TRBD1 (5 bases). CDR1 is KGHSH, CDR2 LQKENI, per germline. The CDR3 extends over 13 amino acids. V lost 4 bases and J 2 bases, leaving 9 bases between the germline ends. DNA of the CDR3: TGTGCCAGCTCACAGGGGTCACCCTACGAGCAGTACTTC. It specifies CASSQGSPYEQYF.

The chain combines TRBV20-1 with TRBJ1-2; 7 bases fit TRBD1. Germline CDR1 is DFQATT and CDR2 is SNEGSKA (reference sequence). CDR3 size: 11 residues. J was trimmed by 7 bases and V by 6 bases; bases with no gene match: 5. Here the CDR3 DNA reads TGCAGTGCGAACAGGGGTGCTGGCTACACCTTC. This encodes CSANRGAGYTF.

This chain uses TRBV19 with TRBJ2-1, with D perhaps TRBD1 (7 bases). Germline assignment: CDR1 LNHDA and CDR2 SQIVND (reference sequence). This CDR3 contains 16 residues. The ends were cut back, 6 bases at V and 4 bases at J, with 19 bases in the middle. For the CDR3, the DNA is TGTGCCAGTAGGACCAACGGAGGGGGCCCTTACAATGAGCAGTTCTTC. Amino acid sequence: CASRTNGGGPYNEQFF.

V and J are TRBV6-5 and TRBJ2-3, with TRBD1 matching 8 bases. CDR3 size: 13 residues. CDR1 is MNHEY, CDR2 SVGAGI, per germline. Trimming cost V 7 bases and J 7 bases; bases outside gene matches: 7. The CDR3 loop is CASTGQGTNTQYF. Here the CDR3 DNA reads TGTGCCAGCACCGGACAGGGCACGAATACGCAGTATTTT.